These 26 T cell receptor beta chains share one sample of origin, sequenced in a study of shared clonotypes between healthy human individuals. TCRdb's table, derived via immunoSEQ multiplex PCR, lists solely in-frame clones and lacks some. The data contain under 600,000 clones, more than 95% of them singletons. Input material: naive CD4+ T cells sorted from blood. Regarding subset: CD45RA+ positively selected. The receptors derive from a woman aged 25 to 39 in good health.

The chain couples TRBV27 to TRBJ2-7; D unresolved. With 7 bases removed from V and 0 bases from J, the gap between germline ends came to 16 bases. This CDR3 has 15 residues. Germline V lookup: CDR1 MNHEY, CDR2 SMNVEV (reference sequence). The CDR3 spells CASIPSGRSSYEQYF. The CDR3 bases are TGTGCCAGCATCCCCTCCGGACGGAGCTCCTACGAGCAGTACTTC.

The chain combines TRBV5-4 with TRBJ2-7, with 7 bases aligning to TRBD1. V shed 0 bases, J shed 5 bases, and the junction held 5 bases outside the gene matches. The CDR3 has 14 residues. In germline, CDR1 is SGHNT, CDR2 YYREEE (reference sequence). The CDR3 loop reads CASSLDRGSNEQYF. The CDR3 coding sequence is TGTGCCAGCAGCTTGGACAGGGGCTCAAACGAGCAGTACTTC.

This clone appeared a single time. CDR3 residues: CASSFRGQGIDEQFF. The DNA of the CDR3 is TGTGCCAGCAGTTTTCGGGGACAGGGGATCGATGAGCAGTTCTTC. The chain employs TRBV28 and TRBJ2-1; 10 bases are a match to TRBD1. The CDR3 has 15 amino acids. Trimming removed 3 bases from V and 8 bases from J; junction bases left unmatched: 7. Germline lookup yields CDR1 MDHEN and CDR2 SYDVKM.

The chain uses TRBV19 and TRBJ1-2; TRBD1 matches at 12 bases. J lost 3 bases, V lost 4 bases, and 9 bases had no gene match. The CDR3 extends over 17 amino acids. From germline, CDR1 is LNHDA and CDR2 SQIVND (reference sequence). CDR3 sequence (DNA): TGTGCCAGTAGTACTGACTATGGGACAGGGGGCGACTATGGCTACACCTTC. This encodes CASSTDYGTGGDYGYTF.

The chain joins TRBV4-2 to TRBJ2-7; 9 nucleotides agree with TRBD1. Germline CDR1 LGHNA, CDR2 YNFKEQ. V gave up 1 base and J gave up 2 bases; unmatched junction bases: 12. This CDR3 has 18 amino acids. The CDR3: CASSQAYVGDRVTYEQYF. Here the CDR3 DNA reads TGTGCCAGCAGCCAAGCCTATGTGGGGGACAGGGTGACCTACGAGCAGTACTTC.

The V call is TRBV6-1, the J call TRBJ1-4; D call uncertain. CDR1 and CDR2 (germline): MNHNS, SASEGT. This CDR3 comprises 14 residues. V was cut by 5 bases and J by 0 bases, with 7 bases left in between. The CDR3 sequence: CASSQQTTNEKLFF. DNA of the CDR3: TGTGCCAGCAGTCAGCAAACAACTAATGAAAAACTGTTTTTT.

V gene TRBV5-4 combines with J gene TRBJ2-7, with D possibly matching TRBD2 (6 bases). Trimming left V 0 bases short and J 3 bases short, with 16 bases between. Germline assignment: CDR1 SGHNT and CDR2 YYREEE (reference sequence). The CDR3 has 16 residues. The CDR3 DNA is TGTGCCAGCAGCTTGGCCGGGGACTTAAGCATCTACGAGCAGTACTTC. Its protein product is CASSLAGDLSIYEQYF. Variable domain in full (rest from reference TRBV5-4 and TRBJ2-7): ETGVTQSPTHLIKTRGQQVTLRCSSQSGHNTVSWYQQALGQGPQFIFQYYREEENGRGNFPPRFSGLQFPNYSSELNVNALELDDSALYLCASSLAGDLSIYEQYFGPGTRLTVT.

Details on this clone: One end of the junction is discordant with germline, which a read error may explain. CDR3 bases: TGCGCCAGCAGCGAGACAGGGACGAGCATAGATACGCAGTATTTT. As protein: CASSETGTSIDTQYF. V usage is TRBV5-1 and J usage is TRBJ2-3, with 7 bases lining up with TRBD1. CDR1 SGHRS and CDR2 YFSETQ come from the germline V gene. The CDR3 consists of 15 residues.

The CDR3: CASRNARGSTEAFF. The CDR3 DNA is TGCGCCAGCAGAAACGCACGAGGGTCCACTGAAGCTTTCTTT. The V and J genes are TRBV5-1 and TRBJ1-1; D call uncertain. Germline V gene lookup returns CDR1 SGHRS and CDR2 YFSETQ. The germline V and J ends were trimmed by 5 bases and 4 bases, with 15 bases remaining between them. The CDR3 is 14 amino acids.

The genes are TRBV13 and TRBJ2-2, with 8 bases aligning to TRBD2. Per the germline V gene, CDR1 is PRHDT and CDR2 is FYEKMQ (reference sequence). The J segment lost 4 bases and the V segment lost 3 bases, leaving 4 bases of the junction unmatched. This CDR3 region has 15 residues. CDR3 residues: CASSFSGKGTGELFF. CDR3 coding DNA: TGTGCCAGCAGCTTTAGCGGGAAGGGCACCGGGGAGCTGTTTTTT. The full variable domain, rest sourced from reference TRBV13 and TRBJ2-2, is AAGVIQSPRHLIKEKRETATLKCYPIPRHDTVYWYQQGPGQDPQFLISFYEKMQSDKGSIPDRFSAQQFSDYHSELNMSSLELGDSALYFCASSFSGKGTGELFFGEGSRLTVL.

The rearrangement links TRBV28 to TRBJ2-7; TRBD1 matches 8 bases. Germline V gene data show CDR1 as MDHEN and CDR2 as SYDVKM. V was pared by 8 bases and J by 5 bases, with 8 bases of the junction left unmatched. The length of the CDR3 is 13 residues. The CDR3 loop reads CASGQGLAHEQYF. CDR3 bases: TGTGCCAGCGGACAGGGACTTGCCCACGAGCAGTACTTC.

This chain links TRBV6-5 with TRBJ1-4; TRBD1 matches 8 bases. CDR1 and CDR2 from the germline V gene are MNHEY and SVGAGI. CDR3 length: 14 amino acids. The V and J ends lost 6 bases and 8 bases, in that order; junction bases with no gene match: 8. CDR3 coding DNA: TGTGCCAGCAGACGCAGGGGGCGTTACGAAAAACTGTTTTTT. Its translation: CASRRRGRYEKLFF.

The CDR3 loop is CASSEFEGAGNYGYTF. CDR3 nucleotides: TGTGCCAGCAGTGAATTTGAAGGGGCGGGTAACTATGGCTACACCTTC. The V gene is TRBV25-1, the J gene TRBJ1-2, with D maybe TRBD1 (5 bases). This CDR3 is 16 amino acids long. Trimming shortened V by 1 base and J by 1 base, and 13 bases separated the two germline ends. Germline values: CDR1 MGHDK, CDR2 SYGVNS.

The chain joins TRBV5-5 to TRBJ2-5, with D hard to call. This CDR3 comprises 12 residues. Deletions cut 0 bases from V and 5 bases from J, with 5 bases between. Germline lookup yields CDR1 SGHKS and CDR2 YYEKEE (reference sequence). The CDR3 here is CASSLDRETQYF. In DNA, the CDR3 is TGTGCCAGCAGCTTGGATCGGGAGACCCAGTACTTC.

V is TRBV28 and J is TRBJ2-4, with D perhaps being TRBD1 or TRBD2 (6 bases each). CDR1 and CDR2 from the germline V gene are MDHEN and SYDVKM. The CDR3 length is 15 residues. Deletions cut 8 bases from V and 1 base from J, with 15 bases between. CDR3 region: CASGPGGLAKNIQYF. CDR3 coding DNA: TGTGCCAGCGGTCCCGGGGGCCTGGCCAAAAACATTCAGTACTTC.

This chain links TRBV9 with TRBJ2-3; D uncertain. The CDR3 contains 12 residues. V was shortened by 0 bases and J by 7 bases, with 6 bases between the two germline ends. Germline lookup yields CDR1 SGDLS and CDR2 YYNGEE. The DNA of the CDR3 is TGTGCCAGCAGCGTAGAAGGGTATACGCAGTATTTT. It translates to CASSVEGYTQYF. Filled out from reference TRBV9 and TRBJ2-3, the complete variable domain reads DSGVTQTPKHLITATGQRVTLRCSPRSGDLSVYWYQQSLDQGLQFLIQYYNGEERAKGNILERFSAQQFPDLHSELNLSSLELGDSALYFCASSVEGYTQYFGPGTRLTVL.

Turning to this clone: This CDR3 fails to terminate in the conserved phenylalanine or tryptophan, so it likely reflects a read error. Because the CDR3's place on the DNA is in doubt, the DNA is left out and the CDR3 is given as listed by TCRdb. The genes are TRBV6-5 and TRBJ1-3. The CDR3 is 8 residues long, ends included. The germline V gene has CDR1 MNHEY and CDR2 SVGAGI. CDR3 residues: CASSYPQR.

The chain couples TRBV5-1 to TRBJ1-2, with 11 positions matching TRBD1. Germline trimming cut 0 bases from V and 0 bases from J; bases unmatched to any gene: 7. Germline V lookup: CDR1 SGHRS, CDR2 YFSETQ. The CDR3 runs 18 residues. CDR3 sequence (DNA): TGCGCCAGCAGCTTGGACGCGGGGACAGGGGGTACTAACTATGGCTACACCTTC. This translates into CASSLDAGTGGTNYGYTF.

This clone came up once. The rearrangement joins TRBV11-3 to TRBJ1-2; 8 bases line up with TRBD1. The CDR3 is 14 residues long. V was clipped by 0 bases and J by 6 bases; unmatched bases: 3. CDR1 and CDR2 (germline): SGHNT, YENEEA. In DNA form, the CDR3 reads TGTGCCAGCAGCTTAGATTGGACAGGGAATGGCTACACCTTC. Protein: CASSLDWTGNGYTF. The variable domain in full, with the rest retrieved from reference TRBV11-3 and TRBJ1-2, is EAGVVQSPRYKIIEKKQPVAFWCNPISGHNTLYWYLQNLGQGPELLIRYENEEAVDDSQLPKDRFSAERLKGVDSTLKIQPAELGDSAVYLCASSLDWTGNGYTFGSGTRLTVV.

Regarding this clone: Other nucleotide sequences from this sample produce the same CDR3. The chain combines TRBV19 with TRBJ1-5; 8 bases align to TRBD1. The germline V gene encodes CDR1 LNHDA and CDR2 SQIVND (reference sequence). The ends lost 4 bases at V and 4 bases at J; junction bases unmatched: 3. The CDR3 has 14 residues. CDR3 sequence (DNA): TGTGCCAGTAGTACAACAGGGGGGAATCAGCCCCAGCATTTT. This codes for CASSTTGGNQPQHF.

This chain connects TRBV5-8 to TRBJ1-2; 9 bases fit TRBD1. This CDR3 comprises 18 residues. After removal of 2 bases from V and 2 bases from J, the junction contained 13 bases not matched to a gene. Germline CDR1 and CDR2: SGHTS and YDEGEE. In nucleotides, the CDR3 is TGTGCCAGCAGCTTACTAACCGGGACAGGGATACCGAACTATGGCTACACCTTC. This gives the protein CASSLLTGTGIPNYGYTF.

V is TRBV28 and J is TRBJ2-4; tentatively, D is TRBD2 (5 bases). Looked up from germline, CDR1 is MDHEN and CDR2 is SYDVKM. V was clipped by 3 bases and J by 1 base, with 10 bases between them. CDR3 length: 15 residues. The CDR3 spells CASSFDPGAKNIQYF. CDR3 sequence (DNA): TGTGCCAGCAGTTTCGATCCGGGGGCCAAAAACATTCAGTACTTC.

This chain connects TRBV7-9 to TRBJ2-7; D is unresolved. In germline, CDR1 is SEHNR, CDR2 FQNEAQ (reference sequence). The CDR3 is 13 amino acids. The V end was cut by 5 bases, the J end by 3 bases, with 11 bases between. The CDR3 loop is CASSPTGNYEQYF. CDR3 DNA sequence: TGTGCCAGCAGCCCGACTGGAAACTACGAGCAGTACTTC. The full variable domain, its missing parts supplied by reference TRBV7-9 and TRBJ2-7, is DTGVSQNPRHKITKRGQNVTFRCDPISEHNRLYWYRQTLGQGPEFLTYFQNEAQLEKSRLLSDRFSAERPKGSFSTLEIQRTEQGDSAMYLCASSPTGNYEQYFGPGTRLTVT.

The rearrangement joins TRBV28 to TRBJ2-1, with D perhaps being TRBD1 or TRBD2 (5 bases each). V dropped 5 bases and J dropped 3 bases, with 17 bases sitting between them. The CDR3 totals 16 residues. Looked up from germline, CDR1 is MDHEN and CDR2 is SYDVKM. In DNA, the CDR3 is TGTGCCAGCAGTACTTATGAGGGGCGGAGCTACAATGAGCAGTTCTTC. This gives the protein CASSTYEGRSYNEQFF. The variable domain in full, completed from reference TRBV28 and TRBJ2-1, reads DVKVTQSSRYLVKRTGEKVFLECVQDMDHENMFWYRQDPGLGLRLIYFSYDVKMKEKGDIPEGYSVSREKKERFSLILESASTNQTSMYLCASSTYEGRSYNEQFFGPGTRLTVL.

A note on this clone: The same CDR3 arises from other DNA sequences in this sample as well. This rearrangement joins TRBV7-8 to TRBJ1-1; 7 nucleotides match TRBD1. This CDR3 is built from 14 residues. Germline V gives CDR1 SGHVS, CDR2 FQNEAQ. V was pared by 5 bases and J by 0 bases, with 3 bases of the junction left unmatched. As DNA, the CDR3 is TGTGCCAGCAGCCCGGGACAGCTGAACACTGAAGCTTTCTTT. Protein product: CASSPGQLNTEAFF.

The chain links TRBV5-1 to TRBJ2-1; no firm D call. Trimming stripped 0 bases from V and 0 bases from J, with 13 bases between. This CDR3 spans 17 amino acids. The germline CDR1 and CDR2 sequences are SGHRS and YFSETQ. In DNA form, the CDR3 reads TGCGCCAGCAGCTTGGTGCCCCACAGAGACTCCTACAATGAGCAGTTCTTC. The encoded protein is CASSLVPHRDSYNEQFF.